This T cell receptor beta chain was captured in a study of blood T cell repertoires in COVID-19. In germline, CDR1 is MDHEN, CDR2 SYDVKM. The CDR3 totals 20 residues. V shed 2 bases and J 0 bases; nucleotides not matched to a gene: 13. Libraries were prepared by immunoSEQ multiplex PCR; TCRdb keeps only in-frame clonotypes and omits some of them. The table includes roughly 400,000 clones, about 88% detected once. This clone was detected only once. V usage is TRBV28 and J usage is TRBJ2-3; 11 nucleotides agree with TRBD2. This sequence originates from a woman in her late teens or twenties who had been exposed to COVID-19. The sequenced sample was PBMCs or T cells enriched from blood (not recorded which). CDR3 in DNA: TGTGCCAGCAGTTTACCCACCTGGTTAGCGGGGGGGACTAGCACAGATACGCAGTATTTT. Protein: CASSLPTWLAGGTSTDTQYF.